The TCR beta chain described here comes from a study of shared clonotypes between healthy human individuals (dated by TCRdb to about 2020). With respect to the entire study: A couple of women and a few men aged 18 to 49 years were included in the cohort. For each donor, CD4 naive and CD4 memory were each run on three plates, CD8 naive on two plates, and CD8 memory on one plate. Blood TCR repertoires of roughly five healthy adults were deeply sequenced to estimate repertoire size and the extent of clonotype sharing between individuals. To increase sequencing depth and limit assay-specific biases, TCR repertoire library preparation and sequencing were carried out by different laboratories using diverse techniques. Leukapheresis yielded between about 0.94 and 9.5 billion PBMCs per donor.

TCR CDR3 regions were amplified from genomic DNA by multiplex PCR using the deep immunoSEQ assay. Genomic DNA extracted from each cell subset was distributed evenly over all wells of several immunoSEQ 96-well plates, and each plate served as one replicate. For sorted subsets, each replicate PCR was loaded with about 0.2 ug genomic DNA, equivalent to 32,000 or so T cell genomes. The purified libraries were quantified using a Qubit 3.0 fluorometer, sized with a Bioanalyzer 2100, and then quantified again using the KAPA Library Quantification kit. Every immunoSEQ 96-well plate was sequenced on a dedicated single-read 150-cycle Illumina NextSeq 550 flow cell. From the authors' description of their analysis: The immunoSEQ output contained only junctional sequences without quality scores, so filtering could not match that applied to full-length reads. To assign V/J genes and CDR3, sequences were annotated using PyIR, a Python wrapper for IgBLAST v1.9, with IMGT germline references. Reads were filtered out if the reads had weak V/J assignments (E-value above 1e-6), no CDR3, stop codons, out-of-frame junctions, or ambiguous translated residues. V3J clonotypes were defined as sequences sharing an identical inferred V gene, J gene, and CDR3 amino acid sequence. Percentage overlap between repertoires was computed as shared unique clonotypes divided by the size of the smaller repertoire. RTK rarefaction, the Chao1 estimator, and Recon v2.1 estimates of unobserved clonotypes were used to assess repertoire richness. For all TCRbeta clonotypes obtained by the gDNA method from several donors, generation probabilities were computed with OLGA. TCRdb took over this immuneACCESS table, retaining in-frame rearrangements with V and J assigned. Such tables are incomplete; in checked studies, under half of the missing clones stem from an unresolved V gene, and the remainder is unexplained. The V and J calls and clone size come from that table; D and trimming were worked out from the DNA. A total of millions of clones appear in this sample, around nine tenths of them only once. 0.14% of the sample belongs to the ten largest clones.

Broad study findings and their caveats: Sampling was restricted to blood, and TCR repertoires in tissue are likely to differ from TCR repertoires in blood. Even with the large sequencing depth, rarefaction of the sorted-subset datasets indicated that sequencing was incomplete. Larger estimated clonotype richness was generally found for naive subsets than for memory subsets. The small number of donors limited the genetic and exposure-history diversity represented. When a handful of donors were compared, the shared fraction of clonotypes was about 5% for naive CD4, more than 3% for naive CD8, more than 2% for memory CD4, and less than 0.5% for memory CD8. Compared with non-shared clonotypes, clonotypes shared by all four sorted-subset donors had higher generation probabilities. Based on pairwise subsampling, the degree of clonotype sharing among donors was expected to be affected by sequencing depth.

Counted from cysteine to phenylalanine, this CDR3 has 15 amino acids. Only the CDR3 region is kept as DNA, spanning 45 bases read in frame from base 1. For CDR1 and CDR2, the germline V gene lists WSHSY and SAAADI. V is cut back by 3 bases and J by 2 bases, with 3 bases in the junction unmatched. The donors were healthy, HIV-negative adults with no recently reported acute infections or vaccinations. All donors were Caucasian adults living in Nashville, Tennessee, USA. CD4+ T cells were enriched by magnetic negative selection; naive cells were then positively selected on CD45RA, and the negative fraction formed the memory subset. Blood was obtained by leukapheresis, after which PBMCs were separated by Ficoll-Histopaque density gradient centrifugation and cryopreserved in liquid nitrogen vapor phase. Analytical flow cytometry was used to check the purity and quantity of every magnetically sorted T cell population. Genomic DNA was isolated from each sorted fraction and quantified by UV absorbance on a Nanodrop 2000c.

In the case of this clone: The specificity of this receptor is unknown. There are no base qualities to consult, and no much larger clone falls within one base.

This clonotype was obtained from a man between 18 and 35 years old in good health. This receptor chain uses TRBV10-2 and TRBJ2-1, with TRBD2 matching 8 junction bases. Sequencing used naive CD4+ T cells sorted from blood. What the cell subset or site label conveys for this sample: CD45RA+ positively selected. The sequenced DNA: TGCGCCAGCAGTGAAACTAGCGGAGCCTACAATGAGCAGTTCTTC. This sequence encodes CASSETSGAYNEQFF.